The 16 T cell receptor beta chains listed next were all sequenced from one sample in a study of T cells in narcolepsy. TCRdb's table, derived via immunoSEQ multiplex PCR, lists solely in-frame clones and lacks some. Of over 30,000 clones in the sample, 70% to 90% were seen once. Material: CD45RA- memory CD4+ T cells from PBMCs. Receptors were obtained from a human donor with narcolepsy.

A remark on this clone: Other DNA sequences from this sample encode an identical CDR3 as well. The chain uses TRBV20-1 and TRBJ1-2; no clear D gene. CDR1 DFQATT and CDR2 SNEGSKA come from the germline V gene (reference sequence). This CDR3 has 11 residues. The DNA of the CDR3 is TGCAGCGCCGGGAGCCCCTATGGCTACACCTTC. This encodes CSAGSPYGYTF.

The V and J genes are TRBV30 and TRBJ2-1, with TRBD2 matching 15 bases. This CDR3 is built from 15 residues. In germline, CDR1 is GTSNPN, CDR2 SVGIG (reference sequence). V was clipped by 0 bases and J by 10 bases; unmatched bases: 4. The CDR3 sequence: CAWSVGLAGGYEQFF. CDR3 nucleotide sequence: TGTGCCTGGAGTGTAGGACTAGCGGGGGGGTACGAGCAGTTCTTC.

The gene calls are TRBV7-2 and TRBJ1-2; D is perhaps TRBD1 (5 bases). The CDR3 spans 15 residues. CDR1 SGHTA and CDR2 FQGNSA come from the germline V gene. With 1 base removed from V and 6 bases from J, the gap between germline ends came to 15 bases. The CDR3 region has the DNA TGTGCCAGCAGCTTAGACACGCGGACAACGGATGGCTACACCTTC. This codes for CASSLDTRTTDGYTF.

The genes are TRBV10-2 and TRBJ1-6; 7 bases are a match to TRBD1. Germline V gene lookup returns CDR1 WSHSY and CDR2 SAAADI. This CDR3 is 13 amino acids long. The ends lost 10 bases at V and 8 bases at J; junction bases unmatched: 8. The CDR3 region has the DNA TGCGCCACCCTGCAGGGGGTGGATTCACCCCTCCACTTT. It encodes CATLQGVDSPLHF.

The rearrangement links TRBV7-3 to TRBJ1-2, with a weak D call TRBD1 (5 bases). The CDR3 is 16 amino acids. Germline V gives CDR1 SGHTA, CDR2 FQGTGA. The V end was cut by 1 base, the J end by 4 bases, with 16 bases between. This CDR3 reads CASSLRGGATLYGYTF. The CDR3, as DNA: TGTGCCAGCAGCTTAAGAGGAGGGGCCACCCTCTATGGCTACACCTTC.

This clone was detected only once. The chain recombines TRBV19 with TRBJ1-5, with D hard to call. CDR3 length equals 15 residues. Trimming took off 0 bases at V and 3 bases at J, with 9 bases between the two ends. Germline V gene sequence: CDR1 LNHDA, CDR2 SQIVND (reference sequence). In DNA form, the CDR3 reads TGTGCCAGTAGTATAGACAGCGTGAACAATCAGCCCCAGCATTTT. It yields the protein CASSIDSVNNQPQHF.

The CDR3 DNA sequence: TGTGCCAGCAGCGCCCTACTAGCGGGGGTGGGAGATACGCAGTATTTT. Its protein product is CASSALLAGVGDTQYF. The rearrangement links TRBV7-2 to TRBJ2-3; 11 bases are a match to TRBD2. Trimming at V came to 5 bases and at J to 5 bases, leaving 9 bases not matched to a gene. This CDR3 comprises 16 residues. Per the germline V gene, CDR1 is SGHTA and CDR2 is FQGNSA.

This chain joins TRBV5-1 and TRBJ2-7; D remains unclear. There are 11 residues in the CDR3. Between the trimmed V and J ends, which lost 0 bases and 4 bases, there was a span of 2 bases. CDR1 SGHRS and CDR2 YFSETQ come from the germline V gene. This CDR3 reads CASSLEYEQYF. CDR3 coding DNA: TGCGCCAGCAGCTTGGAGTACGAGCAGTACTTC.

With respect to this clone: Other DNA sequences from this sample encode an identical CDR3 as well. The V call is TRBV5-1, the J call TRBJ2-7, with 8 bases aligning to TRBD2. The CDR3 covers 14 residues. Per germline, CDR1 SGHRS and CDR2 YFSETQ. V lost 5 bases, J lost 0 bases, and 4 bases stayed unmatched. The CDR3 coding sequence is TGCGCCAGCAGGGTCCGGGGGGGCTCCTACGAGCAGTACTTC. Amino acids: CASRVRGGSYEQYF.

The chain recombines TRBV6-5 with TRBJ2-7; 7 nucleotides line up with TRBD2. The CDR3 length is 13 residues. Germline loops: CDR1 MNHEY, CDR2 SVGAGI. V shed 5 bases, J shed 4 bases, and the junction held 5 bases outside the gene matches. The CDR3 protein is CASSGGVRYEQYF. In DNA, the CDR3 is TGTGCCAGCAGTGGGGGGGTCCGGTACGAGCAGTACTTC.

In DNA, the CDR3 is TGTGCCAGCACCGAAGGAGGCCAGGGCTATCAGCCCCAGCATTTT. It is translated as CASTEGGQGYQPQHF. The chain links TRBV6-1 to TRBJ1-5; D may be TRBD1 (5 bases). This CDR3 has 15 amino acids. V gave up 7 bases and J gave up 5 bases, with 18 bases separating them. Looked up from germline, CDR1 is MNHNS and CDR2 is SASEGT.

There are a few counts of this clone. V usage is TRBV7-2 and J usage is TRBJ1-2; 8 bases line up with TRBD1. The CDR3 has 15 amino acids. The germline V gene encodes CDR1 SGHTA and CDR2 FQGNSA. V was clipped by 5 bases and J by 8 bases; unmatched bases: 13. In DNA form, the CDR3 reads TGTGCCAGCAGCCCCCAGATCCGGACAGGGAAAGGCTACACCTTC. This codes for CASSPQIRTGKGYTF.

This sequence joins TRBV19 and TRBJ1-1; D may be TRBD1 (5 bases). This CDR3 has 15 amino acids. Germline loops: CDR1 LNHDA, CDR2 SQIVND (reference sequence). V lost 4 bases and J lost 4, with 16 bases in between. DNA of the CDR3: TGTGCCAGTAGTACCCTCTCTCGACAGCTCACTGAAGCTTTCTTT. It is translated as CASSTLSRQLTEAFF.

This clone was detected a few times. The chain recombines TRBV6-1 with TRBJ1-2; 9 nucleotides match TRBD1. The germline V gene has CDR1 MNHNS and CDR2 SASEGT. Trimming cost V 6 bases and J 8 bases; bases outside gene matches: 7. CDR3 length equals 13 residues. The CDR3 DNA reads as TGTGCCAGCAGGGAACAGGGGGCGCAAGGCTACACCTTC. Amino acids: CASREQGAQGYTF.

The gene calls are TRBV5-5 and TRBJ1-2, with D unresolved. In germline, CDR1 is SGHKS, CDR2 YYEKEE (reference sequence). Trimming left V 0 bases short and J 4 bases short, with 4 bases between. The CDR3 spans 12 residues. This chain's CDR3 is CASSLEFYGYTF. As DNA, the CDR3 is TGTGCCAGCAGCTTGGAATTCTATGGCTACACCTTC.

The chain employs TRBV6-1 and TRBJ2-3; D not certain. V was pared by 2 bases and J by 5 bases, with 8 bases between. Germline values: CDR1 MNHNS, CDR2 SASEGT. The CDR3 consists of 13 residues. CDR3 in amino acids: CASSELRLDTQYF. CDR3 DNA sequence: TGTGCCAGCAGTGAACTTCGACTAGATACGCAGTATTTT.